Given below is one T cell receptor (beta chain) in context. Its antigen specificity is not known. An end of the junction does not agree with germline; a read error may underlie this. The sample's time point label is to be understood as: new active TB diagnosis, blood taken before or within 7 days of starting treatment. Active tuberculosis patients were HIV-seronegative South African adults aged 18 years or older with a new diagnosis. Confirmation of active tuberculosis was obtained by positive sputum smear microscopy and/or positive M. tuberculosis culture. Immunosequencing of unsorted cryopreserved PBMC covered, on average, around 96,000 T cells per clinical donor. In the germline V gene (reference sequence), CDR1 corresponds to SSHAT and CDR2 to FNYEAQ. The CDR3 sequence holds 12 residues, the cysteine and phenylalanine included. Only the CDR3 region is kept as DNA, spanning 36 bases read in frame from base 1.

TCR libraries were generated with the immunoSEQ multiplex PCR assay, using TCR-beta and/or TCR-alpha/delta assays for each sample. Amplified TCR libraries were sequenced on the Illumina high-throughput platform. As for the original processing: Clustering and dimensionality reduction relied on pairwise TCRdist distances among GMM-specific receptors from T cells that were either sorted ex vivo or expanded in vitro. Each clinical repertoire was assigned a mean NN-distance score, defined as the average TCRdist to the nearest 10% of tetramer-positive reference sequences. GEM TCR motif frequency was calculated as the fraction of unique TCRs that matched known GEM sequences by V/J usage and CDR3 length. Active tuberculosis was classified by linear discriminant analysis with leave-one-out cross-validation, implemented in scikit-learn. Imported from immuneACCESS, the table was reduced by TCRdb to in-frame sequences with V and J called. These copies leave out some clones; in studies compared against another copy, an unresolved V gene accounts for under half, and the cause of the remainder is not known. The DNA was the basis for D and trimming; V, J and clone size are from that table. For this sample the table gives roughly 34,000 clones, of which about 85% were detected only once. Jointly, the top ten make up 5% to 5.5% of the sample.

This entry comes from a study of T cells in tuberculosis listed by TCRdb under 2018. Regarding the study in general: To characterize T cells specific for the mycobacterial lipid antigen glucose monomycolate (GMM), the study used CD1B tetramers together with high-throughput TCR immunosequencing. With 9 to 11 people per group, a South African clinical cohort compared IGRA-negative adolescents, IGRA-positive adolescents with latent tuberculosis, and adults with active tuberculosis. PBMC from patients with active tuberculosis were archived either before the start of standard anti-tuberculosis treatment or within 7 days of starting that treatment. General findings and caveats noted by the study authors: Compared with IGRA-negative controls, TCR-alpha repertoires from active tuberculosis had smaller mean NN-distances to GMM-specific TCRs, which suggests clonal expansion of these TCRs. Shorter CDR3-alpha lengths in active tuberculosis patients partly drove the smaller NN-distances, and the TCR-beta difference was not statistically significant. Clinical samples were chosen by availability of cryopreserved specimens, and active tuberculosis cases were adults while controls were adolescents. With the diverse GMM-specific repertoire as input, a classifier achieved roughly 89% accuracy (AUROC 0.9 to 0.95), whereas GEM motif frequencies as input gave roughly 70% accuracy.

The input for sequencing was PBMCs, taken at tuberculosis diagnosis. The receptor comes from an adult with tuberculosis. The rearranged segments are TRBV7-7 and TRBJ2-2; TRBD2 is possibly the D segment (5 matching bases). The CDR3 protein is CASRSGSGELFF. Read as DNA, the sequence is TGTGCTAGCAGGTCGGGATCCGGGGAGCTGTTTTTT.